This T cell receptor (beta chain) was profiled in a study of blood T cell repertoires in COVID-19. Study background: There were acute and convalescent COVID-19 samples, and they came from the United States, Italy and Spain. The analysed material was cDNA or gDNA that came from T cells, B-cell-depleted T cells, or PBMCs.

This clone was seen just once. TCRdb's copy holds only in-frame clones and misses some; the assay was immunoSEQ multiplex PCR. The sample consists of roughly 250,000 clones, roughly 77% of them appearing once. Germline assignment: CDR1 LNHDA and CDR2 SQIVND (reference sequence). This CDR3 has 16 amino acids. The V end lost 5 bases, the J end lost 1 base, and 14 bases lay between the germline ends. The V call is TRBV19, the J call TRBJ2-2, with a tentative D call TRBD1 (5 bases). The receptor's source is a woman older than 75 with acute or convalescent COVID-19. Sequenced sample: peripheral blood. The CDR3 here is CASSPIRQRNTGELFF. The CDR3 DNA follows: TGTGCCAGTAGTCCCATCCGACAGAGGAACACCGGGGAGCTGTTTTTT.